This T cell receptor (beta chain) was recovered during a study of T-cell reconstitution after alpha-beta-depleted transplantation in children. Study-wide points: Several patients had high TCRbeta diversity at day 60; it came from surviving recipient T cells and thymic progenitors.

Between the trimmed V and J ends, which lost 5 bases and 2 bases, there was a span of 10 bases. The germline gives CDR1 SGHRS, CDR2 YFSETQ. This CDR3 is built from 13 residues. This clonotype has a count of ten or more. Antigen specificity is unknown. Unique molecular identifiers were incorporated when the TCRbeta library was constructed. TCRdb reprocessed the PCR reads via MiXCR and lists one record per CDR3 protein. The sample contains a few hundred thousand distinct CDR3 sequences, more than 9% of which appear only once. Sequenced material: peripheral blood, taken 180 days after TCRalphabeta/CD19-depleted stem cell transplant. The receptor was derived from a male patient aged 2-10 years who had a stem cell transplant for chronic granulomatous disease, so the T cells may come from the graft donor. V and J are TRBV5-1 and TRBJ2-5, with D perhaps assigned TRBD1 or TRBD2 (5 bases each). CDR3 loop: CASRSGPQETQYF. The CDR3, as DNA: TGCGCCAGCAGATCGGGACCGCAAGAGACCCAGTACTTC.